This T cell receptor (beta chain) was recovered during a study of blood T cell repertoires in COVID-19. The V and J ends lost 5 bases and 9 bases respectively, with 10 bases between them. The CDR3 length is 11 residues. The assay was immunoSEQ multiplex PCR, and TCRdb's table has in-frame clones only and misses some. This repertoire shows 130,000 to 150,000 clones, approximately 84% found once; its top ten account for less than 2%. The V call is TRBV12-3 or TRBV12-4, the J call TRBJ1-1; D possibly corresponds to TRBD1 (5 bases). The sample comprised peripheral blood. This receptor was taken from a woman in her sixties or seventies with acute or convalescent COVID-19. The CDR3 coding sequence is TGTGCCAGCAGTCGGAGACAGCAAGCTTTCTTT. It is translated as CASSRRQQAFF.